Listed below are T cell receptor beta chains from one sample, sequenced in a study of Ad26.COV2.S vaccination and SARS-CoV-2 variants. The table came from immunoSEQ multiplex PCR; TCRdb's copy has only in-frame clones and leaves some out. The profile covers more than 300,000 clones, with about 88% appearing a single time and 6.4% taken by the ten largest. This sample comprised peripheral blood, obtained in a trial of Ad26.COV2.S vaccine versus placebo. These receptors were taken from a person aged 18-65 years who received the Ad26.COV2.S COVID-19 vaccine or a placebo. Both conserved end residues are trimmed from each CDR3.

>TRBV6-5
ASSYEAGEYNEQF
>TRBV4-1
ASSQNEGPYEQY
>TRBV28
ASSLLSRLHQNIQY
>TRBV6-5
ASQNGGKGTQY
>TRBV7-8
ASSLSSGNTIY
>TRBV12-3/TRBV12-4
ASSRTGYGYT
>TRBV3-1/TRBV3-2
ASSHDSGLLYEQY
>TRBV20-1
SASLGPSNQPQH
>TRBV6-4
ASSALAEGTDTQY
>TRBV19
ASTQDRIYGYT
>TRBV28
ASKRQGTMNTEAF
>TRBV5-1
ASSSPLGGNEKLF
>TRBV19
ASSPTGQSYEQY
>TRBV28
ASSRIRLGYT
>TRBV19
ASTPPGQVFFGELF
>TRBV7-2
ASSSSRDIQETQY
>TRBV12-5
ASGLLALALGELF
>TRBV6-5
ASSYSFGQSYEQY
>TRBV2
ASSVNQYGQSEAF
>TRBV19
ASRNRESRETQY
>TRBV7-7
ASSLMLAGEFNEQF
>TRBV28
ASSLTARQIYEQY
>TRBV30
AWTPDPVPVEQY
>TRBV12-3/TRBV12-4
ASSLRGSEKLF
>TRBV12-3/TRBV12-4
ASSFGPQETQY
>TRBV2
ASSGPGANEKLF
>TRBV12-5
ASGLVPGTYGYT
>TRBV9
ASSVHPRLWVNEKLF
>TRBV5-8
ASTGLGRSYNEQF
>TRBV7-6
ASSLVSAKNTEAF
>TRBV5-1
ASSLGLAGGLGADTQY
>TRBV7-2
ASSLTREYEQY
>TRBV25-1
ASSAGTGSRRVQF
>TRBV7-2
ASSTRRQQNTEAF
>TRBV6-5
ASSLGQAPDTQY
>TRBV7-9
ASSPTPGLAEETQY
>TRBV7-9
ASSWDRGRGEQY
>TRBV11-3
ASSLVPGELF
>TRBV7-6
ASSLSATQY
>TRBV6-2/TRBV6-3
ASSHGQENSPLH
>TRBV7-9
ASSRTGDNSPLH
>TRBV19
ASSIGTGSTDTQY
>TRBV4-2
ASSQDSESSGNTIY
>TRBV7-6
ASSLGVWGTTNEKLF
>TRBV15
ATSRGPPDTQY
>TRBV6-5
ASSYSRQSYEQY
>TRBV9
ASSVNPALPGAANYGYT
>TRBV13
ASRRANTEAF
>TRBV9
ASSVAPGGNSPLH
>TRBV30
AWSLTLGGEKLF
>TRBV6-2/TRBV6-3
ASSYPRGLDNEQF
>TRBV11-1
ASTDGLAGEETQY